The 29 T cell receptor beta chains in this list originate from one sample, sequenced in a study of early T cells in non-severe SARS-CoV-2 infection. TCRdb processed the 5' RACE reads anew with MiXCR; each CDR3 protein has one entry. The sample records about 29,000 distinct CDR3 sequences, roughly 5.1% being singletons. The sample taken for sequencing was whole blood. All receptors derive from an adult who was a healthcare worker with PCR-confirmed SARS-CoV-2 infection or an uninfected control (not recorded which).

This clonotype was recorded at least ten times. V usage is TRBV12-3 or TRBV12-4 and J usage is TRBJ2-7, with D tentatively TRBD1 (5 bases). Trimming stripped 7 bases from V and 3 bases from J, with 13 bases between. The CDR3 extends over 13 amino acids. The CDR3 bases are TGTGCCAGCACCCTAAATAGGGGCTACGAGCAGTACTTC. Translation: CASTLNRGYEQYF.

This clonotype was seen repeatedly, ten times or more. The chain recombines TRBV28 with TRBJ1-5, with D possibly TRBD1 on 5 matching bases. The CDR3 has 13 amino acids. Trimming left V 10 bases short and J 6 bases short, with 16 bases between. Per germline, CDR1 MDHEN and CDR2 SYDVKM. Here the CDR3 reads CATSRGGSQPQHF. DNA for the CDR3: TGTGCCACTTCTAGGGGAGGGAGTCAGCCCCAGCATTTT.

This clonotype was seen at least ten times. V gene TRBV6-5 combines with J gene TRBJ1-5; possible D gene TRBD1, 6 bases. Germline CDR1 and CDR2: MNHEY and SVGAGI. The ends were cut back, 2 bases at V and 6 bases at J, with 11 bases in the middle. This CDR3 has 14 amino acids. The CDR3 DNA sequence: TGTGCCAGCAGTTACGGGGGGCGCGGTCAGCCCCAGCATTTT. It encodes CASSYGGRGQPQHF.

This clonotype appeared many times. The chain has TRBV7-2 and TRBJ2-7; D not certain. Germline V gene sequence: CDR1 SGHTA, CDR2 FQGNSA. The CDR3 is made up of 12 amino acids. Trimming shortened V by 3 bases and J by 5 bases, and 8 bases separated the two germline ends. The DNA of the CDR3 is TGTGCCAGCAGCTTGGTTGTAAACGAGCAGTACTTC. Translation: CASSLVVNEQYF.

This clonotype was recorded many times. This chain uses TRBV6-5 with TRBJ2-1, with TRBD2 matching over 13 bases. Germline V gene data show CDR1 as MNHEY and CDR2 as SVGAGI. CDR3 length: 15 amino acids. V was pared by 7 bases and J by 7 bases, with 7 bases of the junction left unmatched. Here the CDR3 reads CASKTGTSGKNEQFF. CDR3 bases: TGTGCCAGCAAAACCGGGACTAGCGGGAAGAATGAGCAGTTCTTC.

This clonotype has at least ten counts. The V and J genes are TRBV5-5 and TRBJ1-6; D call uncertain. The ends were cut back, 2 bases at V and 7 bases at J, with 10 bases in the middle. Germline V lookup: CDR1 SGHKS, CDR2 YYEKEE (reference sequence). The CDR3 has 14 residues. The CDR3 bases are TGTGCCAGCAGCTTCTCTACCGCGAATTCACCCCTCCACTTT. Residues: CASSFSTANSPLHF.

The sample holds many counts of this clonotype. The genes are TRBV5-1 and TRBJ2-4; the D gene is possibly TRBD2 (6 bases). The V end lost 5 bases, the J end lost 7 bases, and 22 bases lay between the germline ends. The CDR3 contains 16 residues. CDR1 and CDR2 (germline): SGHRS, YFSETQ. The CDR3 is CASRSIGGAGMNIQYF. In DNA form, the CDR3 reads TGCGCCAGCAGATCAATCGGCGGGGCTGGAATGAACATTCAGTACTTC. Combining the CDR3 with reference TRBV5-1 and TRBJ2-4 gives the whole variable domain KAGVTQTPRYLIKTRGQQVTLSCSPISGHRSVSWYQQTPGQGLQFLFEYFSETQRNKGNFPGRFSGRQFSNSRSEMNVSTLELGDSALYLCASRSIGGAGMNIQYFGAGTRLSVL.

This clonotype has at least ten counts. The chain employs TRBV2 and TRBJ2-3; perhaps TRBD2 as D (6 bases). The CDR3 sequence is 15 residues long. Germline CDR1 reads SNHLY; CDR2 reads FYNNEI. V lost 3 bases, J lost 5 bases, and 15 bases lay in between. CDR3 in amino acids: CASSEPGDSGDTQYF. CDR3 sequence (DNA): TGTGCCAGCAGTGAGCCCGGGGACTCCGGAGATACGCAGTATTTT.

In its sample, this clonotype was seen many times. The chain joins TRBV7-6 to TRBJ1-6; 7 bases align to TRBD1. The germline V gene encodes CDR1 SGHVS and CDR2 FNYEAQ. Trimming at V came to 5 bases and at J to 6 bases, leaving 13 bases not matched to a gene. This CDR3 is built from 17 residues. In DNA, the CDR3 is TGTGCCAGCAGCCAGCGGACAGGAAGGGATCTTAATTCACCCCTCCACTTT. Translating it yields CASSQRTGRDLNSPLHF.

This clonotype was counted ten times or more. The rearrangement links TRBV19 to TRBJ1-1, with a tentative D call TRBD1 (6 bases). The germline gives CDR1 LNHDA, CDR2 SQIVND (reference sequence). The V end lost 1 base, the J end lost 3 bases, and 18 bases lay between the germline ends. This CDR3 is built from 17 residues. The CDR3 DNA reads as TGTGCCAGTAGTATAGTTGGGGGCCTAGGGGAGGACACTGAAGCTTTCTTT. Amino acid sequence: CASSIVGGLGEDTEAFF.

The chain has TRBV6-1 and TRBJ2-1, with a weak D call TRBD2 (7 bases). The V end was cut by 5 bases, the J end by 9 bases, with 17 bases between. From germline, CDR1 is MNHNS and CDR2 SASEGT. This CDR3 spans 14 amino acids. In DNA, the CDR3 is TGTGCCAGCAGTACCATGGGGGGGCAGGGTGAGCAGTTCTTC. It specifies CASSTMGGQGEQFF.

There are many counts of this clonotype. This sequence joins TRBV3-1 and TRBJ2-3; 8 bases agree with TRBD2. Germline assignment: CDR1 LGHDT and CDR2 YNNKEL (reference sequence). The CDR3 length is 20 residues. The junction had 16 bases not matched to a gene; V was cut back by 0 bases and J by 2 bases. The DNA of the CDR3 is TGTGCCAGCAGCCAAGAAGTAGCGGGGAGACCTCTTCCTTACACAGATACGCAGTATTTT. It encodes CASSQEVAGRPLPYTDTQYF.

The sample holds many counts of this clonotype. This chain joins TRBV5-4 and TRBJ2-1; TRBD1 matches 9 bases. The germline CDR1 and CDR2 sequences are SGHNT and YYREEE (reference sequence). Unmatched junction bases numbered 6, after V lost 4 bases and J lost 4 bases. There are 15 residues in the CDR3. CDR3 loop: CASSGTGGAYNEQFF. The CDR3 DNA follows: TGTGCCAGCAGCGGTACAGGGGGCGCATACAATGAGCAGTTCTTC.

This clonotype was picked up many times. This chain links TRBV29-1 with TRBJ2-5; 10 bases agree with TRBD1. Per germline, CDR1 SQVTM and CDR2 ANQGSEA. This CDR3 has 14 residues. V lost 6 bases, J lost 2 bases, and 6 bases stayed unmatched. The CDR3 sequence: CSVGQGSGQETQYF. In DNA form, the CDR3 reads TGCAGCGTGGGACAGGGGAGCGGACAAGAGACCCAGTACTTC.

This clonotype was recorded at least ten times. The rearrangement uses TRBV6-6 and TRBJ2-7; 11 positions match TRBD1. From germline, CDR1 is MNHNY and CDR2 SVGAGI (reference sequence). After removal of 8 bases from V and 6 bases from J, the junction contained 6 bases not matched to a gene. The CDR3 has 13 residues. CDR3 in amino acids: CASFGQGAGEQYF. CDR3 DNA sequence: TGTGCCAGCTTTGGACAGGGGGCAGGCGAGCAGTACTTC.

This clonotype has a count of ten or more. J is TRBJ1-2 and V is TRBV6-2 or TRBV6-3, with D possibly TRBD1 on 5 matching bases. This CDR3 contains 13 residues. Deletions cut 2 bases from V and 2 bases from J, with 6 bases between. The germline CDR1 and CDR2 sequences are MNHEY and SVGEGT. The CDR3 bases are TGTGCCAGCAGTTACCGGGACAACTATGGCTACACCTTC. It yields the protein CASSYRDNYGYTF.

This clonotype was observed at least ten times. The chain combines TRBV4-1 with TRBJ2-2; D may match TRBD1 or TRBD2 (5 bases each). Germline V CDR1 and CDR2: MGHRA, YSYEKL. The CDR3 length is 15 residues. V was pared by 1 base and J by 5 bases, with 11 bases between. This CDR3 is CASSQGGARTGELFF. CDR3 in DNA: TGCGCCAGCAGCCAAGGAGGGGCGCGGACCGGGGAGCTGTTTTTT.

This clonotype was counted many times. This sequence joins TRBV6-6 and TRBJ1-5; 7 bases are shared with TRBD1. CDR3 length equals 15 residues. V was pared by 0 bases and J by 5 bases, with 4 bases of the junction left unmatched. Germline assignment: CDR1 MNHNY and CDR2 SVGAGI (reference sequence). The DNA for the CDR3 is TGTGCCAGCAGTTACTCGCGACAGGGCGATCAGCCCCAGCATTTT. It translates to CASSYSRQGDQPQHF.

This clonotype was picked up many times. The V and J genes are TRBV9 and TRBJ2-7; tentative D call: TRBD1 (5 bases). V was pared by 6 bases and J by 1 base, with 14 bases between. The V gene's germline CDR1 is SGDLS and CDR2 YYNGEE. The CDR3 is 14 residues long. The CDR3: CASTETVDSYEQYF. CDR3 in DNA: TGTGCCAGCACCGAGACAGTGGATTCCTACGAGCAGTACTTC.

Ten or more counts support this clonotype. The V gene is TRBV28, the J gene TRBJ1-6, with 8 bases fitting TRBD1. This CDR3 comprises 13 residues. The trim removed 10 bases at V and 9 bases at J, leaving 8 bases unmatched. CDR1 is MDHEN and CDR2 is SYDVKM in the germline V gene. For the CDR3, the DNA is TGTGCCACCGCGGCGGACAGGGCTTCACCCCTCCACTTT. Its protein is CATAADRASPLHF.

This clonotype was counted only a few times. The rearrangement joins TRBV7-8 to TRBJ1-1; D may be TRBD1 (5 bases). The CDR3 is made up of 15 amino acids. The V gene lost 2 bases and the J gene lost 4 bases, with 14 bases spanning the gap. From germline, CDR1 is SGHVS and CDR2 FQNEAQ. The CDR3 sequence: CASSLKGGTGTEAFF. CDR3 coding DNA: TGTGCCAGCAGCTTAAAGGGAGGCACAGGCACTGAAGCTTTCTTT. Full variable domain (outside the CDR3, taken from reference TRBV7-8 and TRBJ1-1): GAGVSQSPRYKVAKRGQDVALRCDPISGHVSLFWYQQALGQGPEFLTYFQNEAQLDKSGLPSDRFFAERPEGSVSTLKIQRTQQEDSAVYLCASSLKGGTGTEAFFGQGTRLTVV.

This clonotype occurred many times. The chain recombines TRBV6-5 with TRBJ2-1; 7 positions match TRBD2. Losses at the gene ends were 2 bases for V and 6 bases for J; bases not matched to a gene: 4. The germline CDR1 and CDR2 sequences are MNHEY and SVGAGI. There are 14 residues in the CDR3. CDR3 bases: TGTGCCAGCAGTTACGGGGAGCGGGGCAATGAGCAGTTCTTC. Amino acid sequence: CASSYGERGNEQFF.

Many counts were recorded for this clonotype. The J gene is TRBJ2-1, the V gene TRBV29-1; 7 bases line up with TRBD2. Germline V gives CDR1 SQVTM, CDR2 ANQGSEA. V gave up 3 bases and J gave up 7 bases; unmatched junction bases: 12. This CDR3 region has 15 residues. CDR3 loop: CSVDTGGLSGNEQFF. CDR3 DNA: TGCAGCGTTGACACGGGAGGCTTGTCGGGGAATGAGCAGTTCTTC.

This clonotype was seen only a few times. The junction shows a germline mismatch at one end, possibly a read error. The chain carries TRBV10-1 and TRBJ1-1; D may be TRBD1 (6 bases). Germline CDR1 WNHNN, CDR2 SYGVQD (reference sequence). The CDR3 sequence is 13 residues long. This CDR3 reads CASSGQRNTEAFF. In DNA form, the CDR3 reads TGCGCCAGCAGCGGACAGAGAAACACTGAAGCTTTCTTC.

This clonotype was picked up many times. The chain couples TRBV27 to TRBJ2-7; D possibly corresponds to TRBD1 (5 bases). The germline CDR1 and CDR2 sequences are MNHEY and SMNVEV (reference sequence). This CDR3 spans 14 amino acids. V lost 0 bases to trimming and J lost 5 bases, with 11 bases between them. In nucleotides, the CDR3 is TGTGCCAGCAGTTTATCGGTGGGGCAGGACGAGCAGTACTTC. Protein: CASSLSVGQDEQYF.

The chain couples TRBV11-2 to TRBJ2-7, with D possibly called TRBD1 or TRBD2 (5 bases each). Germline V gives CDR1 SGHAT, CDR2 FQNNGV. V dropped 2 bases and J dropped 0 bases, with 11 bases sitting between them. The CDR3 has 15 amino acids. CDR3 in amino acids: CASSLWGTSSYEQYF. CDR3 nucleotide sequence: TGTGCCAGCAGCTTATGGGGGACGAGCTCCTACGAGCAGTACTTC.

This clonotype showed up just a few times. The V gene is TRBV10-3, the J gene TRBJ1-1, with TRBD1 as a possible D gene (5 bases). Between the trimmed V and J ends, which lost 2 bases and 4 bases, there was a span of 11 bases. Germline V gives CDR1 ENHRY, CDR2 SYGVKD. The CDR3 covers 14 residues. CDR3 DNA: TGTGCCATCAGTGAGGGCAGGCAGGGCACTGAAGCTTTCTTT. This codes for CAISEGRQGTEAFF.

This clonotype has a handful of counts. The J gene is TRBJ2-1, the V gene TRBV12-3 or TRBV12-4, with TRBD2 matching 7 bases. The CDR3 totals 14 residues. Losses at the gene ends were 6 bases for V and 6 bases for J; bases not matched to a gene: 8. CDR3 protein: CASRESGNRNEQFF. CDR3 nucleotides: TGTGCCAGCAGGGAAAGCGGGAATCGCAATGAGCAGTTCTTC.

This clonotype was seen at least ten times. The chain has TRBV28 and TRBJ2-4; a weak D match, TRBD1 (6 bases). The V and J ends lost 8 bases and 1 base respectively, with 15 bases between them. This CDR3 is 15 amino acids long. The V gene's germline CDR1 is MDHEN and CDR2 SYDVKM. The CDR3 DNA reads TGTGCCAGCGCTAAAACAGGGATGGCCAAAAACATTCAGTACTTC. Translated: CASAKTGMAKNIQYF.